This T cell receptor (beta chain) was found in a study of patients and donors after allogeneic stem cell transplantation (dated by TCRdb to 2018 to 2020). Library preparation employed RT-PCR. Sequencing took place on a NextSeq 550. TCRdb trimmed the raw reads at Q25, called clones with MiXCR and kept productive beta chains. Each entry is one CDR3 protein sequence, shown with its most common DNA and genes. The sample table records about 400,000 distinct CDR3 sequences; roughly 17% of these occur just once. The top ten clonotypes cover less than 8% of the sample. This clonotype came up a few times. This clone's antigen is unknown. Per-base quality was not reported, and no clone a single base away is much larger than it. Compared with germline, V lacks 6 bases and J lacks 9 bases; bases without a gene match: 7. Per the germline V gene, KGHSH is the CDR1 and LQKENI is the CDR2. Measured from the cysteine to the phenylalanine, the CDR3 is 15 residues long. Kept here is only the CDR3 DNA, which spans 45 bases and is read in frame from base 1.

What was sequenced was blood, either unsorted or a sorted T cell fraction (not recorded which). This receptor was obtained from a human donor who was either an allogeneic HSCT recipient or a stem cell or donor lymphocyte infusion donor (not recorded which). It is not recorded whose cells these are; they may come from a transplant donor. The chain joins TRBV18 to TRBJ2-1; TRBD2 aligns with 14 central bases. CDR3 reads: CASSPKGLAGAEQFF. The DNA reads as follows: TGTGCCAGCTCTCCGAAGGGACTAGCGGGGGCTGAGCAGTTCTTC.